The table lists the clone carrying this T cell receptor (beta chain) with a few counts. Its specificity is not known. This sample stems from a study of beta chain features in type 1 diabetes. Study-level findings and limits: Unsettled here was the matter of whether HLA type influences TCRB rearrangement.

Isolated RNA was reverse transcribed in full, so expressed TCRB transcripts were sequenced. Samples of naive, central memory and regulatory T cells yielded a mean of approximately 3.9 million reads. The data were produced by immunoSEQ multiplex PCR, yet TCRdb's version contains in-frame clones alone and is incomplete. The sample consists of fewer than 250,000 clones, 9.6% of them appearing once. The TCR was taken from a young woman in good health. Specimen: naive CD4+ T cells from blood.

The CDR3, as DNA: TGTGCCAGCAGCTTAGTAGCGGGAGGTTTGGTTGAGCAGTTCTTC. This sequence encodes CASSLVAGGLVEQFF. This chain joins TRBV7-8 and TRBJ2-1; TRBD2 agrees at 10 bases. The CDR3 runs 15 residues. V was pared by 1 base and J by 9 bases, with 6 bases of the junction left unmatched. The germline V gene has CDR1 SGHVS and CDR2 FQNEAQ.